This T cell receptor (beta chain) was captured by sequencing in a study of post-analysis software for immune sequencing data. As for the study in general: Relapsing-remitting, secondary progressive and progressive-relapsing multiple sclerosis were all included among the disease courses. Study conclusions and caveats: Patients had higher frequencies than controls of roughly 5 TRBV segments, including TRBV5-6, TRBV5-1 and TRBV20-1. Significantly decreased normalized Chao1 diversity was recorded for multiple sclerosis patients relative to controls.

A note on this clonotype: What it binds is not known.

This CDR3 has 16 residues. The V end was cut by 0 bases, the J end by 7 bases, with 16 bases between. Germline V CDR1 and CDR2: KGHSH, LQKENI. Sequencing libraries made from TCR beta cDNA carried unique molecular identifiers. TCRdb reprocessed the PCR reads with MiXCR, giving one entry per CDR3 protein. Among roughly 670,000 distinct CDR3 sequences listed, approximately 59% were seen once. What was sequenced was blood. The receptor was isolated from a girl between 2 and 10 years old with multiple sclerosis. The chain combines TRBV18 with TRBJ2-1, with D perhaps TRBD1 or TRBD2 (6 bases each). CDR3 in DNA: TGTGCCAGCTCACCACCGTATGGAGAGGGGGGTAATGAGCAGTTCTTC. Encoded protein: CASSPPYGEGGNEQFF.